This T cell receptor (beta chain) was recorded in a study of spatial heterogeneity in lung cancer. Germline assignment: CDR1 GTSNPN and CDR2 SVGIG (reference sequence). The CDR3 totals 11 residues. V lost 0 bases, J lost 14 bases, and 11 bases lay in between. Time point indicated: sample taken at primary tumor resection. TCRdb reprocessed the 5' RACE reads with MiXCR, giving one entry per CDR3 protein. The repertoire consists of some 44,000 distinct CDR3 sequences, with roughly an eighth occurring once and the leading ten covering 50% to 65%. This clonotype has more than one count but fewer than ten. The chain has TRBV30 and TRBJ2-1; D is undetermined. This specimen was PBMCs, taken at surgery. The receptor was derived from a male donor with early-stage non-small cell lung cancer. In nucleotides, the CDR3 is TGTGCCTGGAGTGTACTCGCGTCCGAGTTCTTC. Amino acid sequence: CAWSVLASEFF.